Listed below are T cell receptor beta chains from one sample, sequenced in a study of control samples from healthy donors and cancer patients. Only in-frame clones appear in the TCRdb table, and some are missing; sequencing was by immunoSEQ multiplex PCR. The sample contains 120,000 or so clones, approximately 92% of which appear only once. Material for sequencing was PBMCs. The receptors derive from a man of 80 years or more with head and neck cancer. CDR3s include the opening cysteine and the closing phenylalanine or tryptophan. The order of the fields is V gene, clone size, D gene, J gene, CDR3 DNA, CDR3 protein. D genes are given only for firm matches. The size field is filled for only some rows; it gives once, few, many or a size class.

TRBV9,NA,NA,TRBJ2-1,TGTGCCAGCAGCCTGGGGGGCGGGAAGGCTTACAATGAGCAGTTCTTC,CASSLGGGKAYNEQFF
TRBV4-2,NA,NA,TRBJ2-3,TGTGCCAGCAGCCAAGCCGATAGCACAGATACGCAGTATTTT,CASSQADSTDTQYF
TRBV28,NA,TRBD1,TRBJ1-5,TGTGCCAGCAGGCAGTTGGGACAGGGGAGCAATCAGCCCCAGCATTTT,CASRQLGQGSNQPQHF
TRBV27,NA,NA,TRBJ2-1,TGTGCCAGCAGTTTGTGGGGGAATTCGTACAATGAGCAGTTCTTC,CASSLWGNSYNEQFF
TRBV7-2,once,TRBD2,TRBJ2-5,TGTGCCAGCAGCGAGGGACTAGCGGGGGGGCGAGAGACCCAGTACTTC,CASSEGLAGGRETQYF
TRBV1,NA,NA,TRBJ2-5,TGCACCAGCAGCACCGAAGCGGAGCGGGAAGAGACCCAGTACTTC,CTSSTEAEREETQYF
TRBV25-1,NA,NA,TRBJ2-1,TGTGCCAGCAGTGACGGTGAGCAGTTCTTC,CASSDGEQFF
TRBV27,NA,TRBD1,TRBJ1-6,TGTGCCAGCAGTTTACCGGGACAGGGCCGCTCACCCCTCCACTTT,CASSLPGQGRSPLHF
TRBV6-5,NA,NA,TRBJ1-2,TGTGCCAGCATTCGGCCCCTTTCAGGGGATTATGGCTACACCTTC,CASIRPLSGDYGYTF
TRBV9,NA,TRBD2,TRBJ2-5,TGTGCCAGCAGCGTAAGAACTAGCGGGGGGGCAGAGACCCAGTACTTC,CASSVRTSGGAETQYF
TRBV18,NA,NA,TRBJ1-2,TGTGCCAGCTCACCCGAGACCTCTTCTAACTATGGCTACACCTTC,CASSPETSSNYGYTF
TRBV9,once,NA,TRBJ1-3,TGTGCCAGCAGCGTCGGATCTGGAAACACCATATATTTT,CASSVGSGNTIYF
TRBV2,NA,NA,TRBJ2-2,TGTGCCAGCAGAACGACGGTCCCCGGGGAGCTGTTTTTT,CASRTTVPGELFF
TRBV18,NA,NA,TRBJ2-7,TGTGCCAGCTCACCGCGGGACAGCGCCTACGAGCAGTACTTC,CASSPRDSAYEQYF
TRBV6-5,NA,TRBD1,TRBJ2-7,TGTGCCAGCACCCAAGGGGGCAGGGCCTACGAGCAGTACTTC,CASTQGGRAYEQYF
TRBV30,once,NA,TRBJ2-4,TGTGCCTGGAGTAGGTCTTACGCTCAGTACTTC,CAWSRSYAQYF
TRBV6-5,NA,NA,TRBJ1-4,TGTGCCAGCAGAAGGAAGGACCCATCAAATGAAAAACTGTTTTTT,CASRRKDPSNEKLFF
TRBV29-1,NA,NA,TRBJ1-1,TGCAGCGTTGTCCCCCGTACGAGGGGCACTGAAGCTTTCTTT,CSVVPRTRGTEAFF
TRBV11-2,NA,NA,TRBJ1-6,TGTGCCGGCAGCGTCCCGGGAGATTCACCCCTCCACTTT,CAGSVPGDSPLHF
TRBV19,NA,TRBD1,TRBJ1-5,TGTGCCAGTAGTAAGGACAGGGGAAATCAGCCCCAGCATTTT,CASSKDRGNQPQHF
TRBV6-2/TRBV6-3,NA,TRBD1,TRBJ1-1,TGTGCCAGCAGTTACTGGGACAGGGGTTGGGACACTGAAGCTTTCTTT,CASSYWDRGWDTEAFF